Shown below are 24 T cell receptor beta chains from a single sample sequenced in a study of T cell changes during pregnancy in multiple sclerosis. Clones were read by immunoSEQ multiplex PCR, and TCRdb kept only the in-frame ones, dropping some. This sample has 60,000 or so clones, with 90% found just once. The sample in question was peripheral blood, obtained in the second trimester of pregnancy. These receptors all come from a female donor in good health, enrolled as a control in a pregnancy study.

The chain links TRBV19 to TRBJ2-3; 14 bases line up with TRBD2. CDR3 length: 17 amino acids. With 5 bases clipped from V and 1 base from J, the junction kept 5 bases outside the gene matches. The germline gives CDR1 LNHDA, CDR2 SQIVND (reference sequence). The CDR3 sequence: CASSLGLAGVGTDTQYF. The DNA of the CDR3 is TGTGCCAGTAGTTTGGGACTAGCGGGAGTTGGCACAGATACGCAGTATTTT.

The genes are TRBV19 and TRBJ2-2; weak D call: TRBD1 (6 bases). V dropped 8 bases and J dropped 2 bases, with 21 bases sitting between them. The CDR3 is made up of 17 amino acids. Germline V gene sequence: CDR1 LNHDA, CDR2 SQIVND (reference sequence). CDR3 sequence: CASRHVLYRENTGELFF. The CDR3 DNA follows: TGTGCCAGTCGACACGTCCTGTACAGGGAAAACACCGGGGAGCTGTTTTTT.

This chain uses TRBV6-6 with TRBJ1-2; no definite D call. CDR1 and CDR2 from the germline V gene are MNHNY and SVGAGI (reference sequence). The CDR3 is 14 amino acids. V was clipped by 6 bases and J by 3 bases, with 14 bases between them. In nucleotides, the CDR3 is TGTGCCAGCAGGTTTCTATTGTCGGACTATGGCTACACCTTC. This translates into CASRFLLSDYGYTF.

The chain carries TRBV4-1 and TRBJ2-3; 8 positions match TRBD2. Germline-derived CDR1 and CDR2 are MGHRA and YSYEKL. V shed 2 bases, J shed 2 bases, and the junction held 12 bases outside the gene matches. The CDR3 has 18 residues. Written as DNA, the CDR3 is TGCGCCAGCAGCCAAAGCGGGGGCATCCCGCCCTACACAGATACGCAGTATTTT. Protein sequence: CASSQSGGIPPYTDTQYF.

V gene TRBV5-1 combines with J gene TRBJ2-3, with 7 bases matching TRBD1. The CDR3 totals 15 residues. In germline, CDR1 is SGHRS, CDR2 YFSETQ. V lost 4 bases to trimming and J lost 3 bases; unmatched junction nucleotides: 8. The DNA for the CDR3 is TGCGCCAGCAGCCCGGACGGCAGGGGGACAGATACGCAGTATTTT. This gives the protein CASSPDGRGTDTQYF. Variable domain in full (rest from reference TRBV5-1 and TRBJ2-3): KAGVTQTPRYLIKTRGQQVTLSCSPISGHRSVSWYQQTPGQGLQFLFEYFSETQRNKGNFPGRFSGRQFSNSRSEMNVSTLELGDSALYLCASSPDGRGTDTQYFGPGTRLTVL.

The chain carries TRBV28 and TRBJ1-3; 11 positions match TRBD1. CDR1 MDHEN and CDR2 SYDVKM come from the germline V gene. The CDR3 is made up of 15 amino acids. With V trimmed by 4 bases and J by 7 bases, 6 bases remained unmatched. The CDR3 sequence: CASSSAGTGGNTIYF. CDR3 DNA: TGTGCCAGCAGTTCCGCCGGGACAGGGGGTAACACCATATATTTT. Based on the CDR3 plus reference TRBV28 and TRBJ1-3, the full variable domain is DVKVTQSSRYLVKRTGEKVFLECVQDMDHENMFWYRQDPGLGLRLIYFSYDVKMKEKGDIPEGYSVSREKKERFSLILESASTNQTSMYLCASSSAGTGGNTIYFGEGSWLTVV.

The J gene is TRBJ2-6, the V gene TRBV7-9; 7 bases map to TRBD1. Germline lookup yields CDR1 SEHNR and CDR2 FQNEAQ (reference sequence). The CDR3 runs to 16 residues. The J segment lost 0 bases and the V segment lost 10 bases, leaving 9 bases of the junction unmatched. CDR3 in amino acids: CAIPGTAFSGANVLTF. The CDR3 region has the DNA TGTGCCATTCCCGGGACAGCCTTCTCTGGGGCCAACGTCCTGACTTTC.

The CDR3 here is CASSRGQGSEKLFF. The DNA for the CDR3 is TGTGCCAGCAGCCGGGGACAGGGTAGTGAAAAACTGTTTTTT. The chain has TRBV9 and TRBJ1-4, with TRBD1 matching 9 bases. The CDR3 contains 14 residues. Germline V gives CDR1 SGDLS, CDR2 YYNGEE. Trimming removed 4 bases from V and 7 bases from J; junction bases left unmatched: 5.

The chain combines TRBV19 with TRBJ1-4; TRBD1 is a possible D gene (5 bases). Trimming shortened V by 6 bases and J by 4 bases, and 15 bases separated the two germline ends. Germline lookup yields CDR1 LNHDA and CDR2 SQIVND (reference sequence). This CDR3 contains 15 residues. The CDR3 protein is CASRPVGPNNEKLFF. CDR3 nucleotide sequence: TGTGCCAGTAGGCCGGTGGGGCCAAATAATGAAAAACTGTTTTTT.

The chain has TRBV13 and TRBJ1-6, with D perhaps matching TRBD1 (6 bases). Germline values: CDR1 PRHDT, CDR2 FYEKMQ (reference sequence). The CDR3 sequence is 16 residues long. Trimming shortened V by 4 bases and J by 8 bases, and 18 bases separated the two germline ends. CDR3 region: CASSSIRIQGDSPLHF. CDR3 sequence (DNA): TGTGCCAGCAGCTCGATCCGAATACAGGGCGATTCACCCCTCCACTTT.

This chain uses TRBV6-6 with TRBJ2-7; 11 bases are shared with TRBD2. J gave up 2 bases and V 5 bases, and 8 bases lay outside the gene matches. The CDR3 spans 16 residues. The germline gives CDR1 MNHNY, CDR2 SVGAGI (reference sequence). CDR3 loop: CASSPKGLAATYEQYF. The CDR3 DNA reads as TGTGCCAGCAGTCCGAAGGGACTAGCGGCCACCTACGAGCAGTACTTC.

The V call is TRBV11-2, the J call TRBJ2-1; perhaps TRBD2 as D (6 bases). V was cut by 6 bases and J by 7 bases, with 16 bases left in between. CDR1 is SGHAT and CDR2 is FQNNGV in the germline V gene. This CDR3 is 14 amino acids long. CDR3 sequence (DNA): TGTGCCAGCAGGGGGCAGGGACTCCTGAATGAGCAGTTCTTC. This codes for CASRGQGLLNEQFF. Together with reference TRBV11-2 and TRBJ2-1, the CDR3 gives the full variable domain: EAGVAQSPRYKIIEKRQSVAFWCNPISGHATLYWYQQILGQGPKLLIQFQNNGVVDDSQLPKDRFSAERLKGVDSTLKIQPAKLEDSAVYLCASRGQGLLNEQFFGPGTRLTVL.

The chain links TRBV28 to TRBJ2-7, with TRBD1 as a possible D gene (5 bases). V lost 1 base to trimming and J lost 3 bases, with 10 bases between them. Germline lookup yields CDR1 MDHEN and CDR2 SYDVKM. This CDR3 contains 14 residues. DNA of the CDR3: TGTGCCAGCAGTTTATTCAGGGCCGGCTACGAGCAGTACTTC. Protein: CASSLFRAGYEQYF.

This clone appeared many times. At one boundary the junction diverges from the germline segment, which might be a read error. The chain uses TRBV4-1 and TRBJ2-1; perhaps TRBD2 as D (6 bases). Looked up from germline, CDR1 is MGHRA and CDR2 is YSYEKL. The length of the CDR3 is 14 residues. The CDR3 DNA reads as TGCGCCAGCAGCCAAGATATTCCCACCGACCGCGGGGTCTTC. Translating gives CASSQDIPTDRGVF.

The V gene is TRBV5-1, the J gene TRBJ1-3, with 8 bases aligning to TRBD1. V lost 2 bases and J lost 8; bases outside the gene matches: 15. CDR1 and CDR2 (germline): SGHRS, YFSETQ. The CDR3 runs to 17 residues. The CDR3 is CASSFESRGLLRDTIYF. CDR3 nucleotides: TGCGCCAGCAGCTTCGAATCCAGGGGGCTTTTAAGGGACACCATATATTTT.

The V gene is TRBV6-5, the J gene TRBJ2-6; tentative D call: TRBD2 (6 bases). The CDR3 is 15 residues long. Germline loops: CDR1 MNHEY, CDR2 SVGAGI. The V end lost 8 bases, the J end lost 0 bases, and 11 bases lay between the germline ends. This CDR3 reads CASGGSHSGANVLTF. The CDR3, as DNA: TGTGCCAGCGGAGGGTCTCACTCTGGGGCCAACGTCCTGACTTTC.

This clone was counted between two and nine times. This chain joins TRBV28 and TRBJ1-5, with D uncertain. The CDR3 length is 13 residues. Trimming shortened V by 8 bases and J by 1 base, and 9 bases separated the two germline ends. Germline CDR1 and CDR2: MDHEN and SYDVKM. The CDR3, as DNA: TGTGCCAGCTGGACGGGGAGCAATCAGCCCCAGCATTTT. Translating it yields CASWTGSNQPQHF. The full variable domain, rest sourced from reference TRBV28 and TRBJ1-5, is DVKVTQSSRYLVKRTGEKVFLECVQDMDHENMFWYRQDPGLGLRLIYFSYDVKMKEKGDIPEGYSVSREKKERFSLILESASTNQTSMYLCASWTGSNQPQHFGDGTRLSIL.

The chain uses TRBV21-1 and TRBJ2-7; the D segment call TRBD2 is taken from the table without a DNA check. TRBV21-1 is described as a pseudogene. CDR3 length: 20 amino acids. The CDR3 DNA sequence: TGTGCCAGCAGCAGGGATATAGGGACTAGCGGGAGTTCTACGGGGTACGAGCAGTACTTC. Translating it yields CASSRDIGTSGSSTGYEQYF.

The J gene is TRBJ1-1, the V gene TRBV27; D gene unclear. The CDR3 extends over 11 amino acids. The V gene's germline CDR1 is MNHEY and CDR2 SMNVEV (reference sequence). The V and J ends lost 9 bases and 0 bases respectively, with 5 bases between them. The CDR3 loop reads CASRMNTEAFF. The CDR3 DNA reads as TGTGCCAGTAGAATGAACACTGAAGCTTTCTTT.

The chain joins TRBV2 to TRBJ2-2; weak D call: TRBD1 (5 bases). CDR3 size: 14 residues. Germline V lookup: CDR1 SNHLY, CDR2 FYNNEI. Trimming removed 5 bases at V and 7 bases at J, with 14 bases between. CDR3 bases: TGTGCCAGCAGTTTAGGTCAGGGTTACGGGGAGCTGTTTTTT. Amino acid sequence: CASSLGQGYGELFF.

V gene TRBV23-1 combines with J gene TRBJ2-7; TRBD1 matches at 7 bases. Being an ORF, TRBV23-1 has a function that is uncertain. V shed 3 bases, J shed 3 bases, and the junction held 5 bases outside the gene matches. This CDR3 contains 14 residues. The CDR3 protein is CASSQPGTDYEQYF. For the CDR3, the DNA is TGCGCCAGCAGTCAGCCCGGGACAGACTACGAGCAGTACTTC.

The CDR3 coding sequence is TGCGCCAGCAGCTTGGAGTGGGGCCACGGGGAGCTGTTTTTT. Amino acid sequence: CASSLEWGHGELFF. This chain connects TRBV5-1 to TRBJ2-2, with D perhaps matching TRBD1 (5 bases). Germline CDR1 SGHRS, CDR2 YFSETQ. The CDR3 is 14 residues long. V was trimmed by 0 bases and J by 7 bases, leaving 10 bases between them.

The CDR3 sequence is CASSALSRDEQFF. CDR3 sequence (DNA): TGTGCCAGCAGTGCCCTGAGCAGGGATGAGCAGTTCTTC. The chain recombines TRBV25-1 with TRBJ2-1; the D gene is possibly TRBD1 (5 bases). Trimming cost V 4 bases and J 8 bases, with 12 bases left between them. The CDR3 is 13 residues long. CDR1 is MGHDK and CDR2 is SYGVNS in the germline V gene.

The chain carries TRBV4-1 and TRBJ2-1, with 8 bases fitting TRBD2. Germline V gene lookup returns CDR1 MGHRA and CDR2 YSYEKL. The CDR3 consists of 15 residues. V dropped 6 bases and J dropped 6; count of bases not matched to a gene: 10. The CDR3 reads CASRDLATSANEQFF. The DNA of the CDR3 is TGCGCCAGCAGGGACTTGGCGACTAGCGCCAATGAGCAGTTCTTC.